Each of the 26 T cell receptor beta chains below was sequenced from the same sample in a study of cytomegalovirus exposure and HLA in healthy donors (dated 2017 in TCRdb). Library method: the immunoSEQ multiplex PCR assay. As stored in TCRdb, this immuneACCESS dataset retains in-frame rearrangements with V and J assigned. A fraction of the clones does not appear; measured against another copy, unresolved V genes explain less than half of the discrepancy, and the remainder lacks a known reason. The sample yields fewer than 75,000 clones; 94% were counted once. Clones ranked in the top ten supply under 2% of the sample. Sequenced: PBMCs. These receptors all stem from a woman under 30 in good health and CMV-seropositive.

The chain combines TRBV10-3 with TRBJ2-1, with a possible D match to TRBD1 (8 bases). The germline V gene has CDR1 ENHRY and CDR2 SYGVKD. V was pared by 3 bases and J by 8 bases, with 14 bases between. The CDR3 is 14 residues long. CDR3: CAISDDRGGDEQFF. CDR3 DNA sequence: TGTGCCATCAGTGATGACAGGGGAGGGGATGAGCAGTTCTTC.

V usage is TRBV29-1 and J usage is TRBJ2-1; D is possibly TRBD2 (5 bases). Per germline, CDR1 SQVTM and CDR2 ANQGSEA. The CDR3 is 13 amino acids. V dropped 5 bases and J dropped 3 bases, with 11 bases sitting between them. In DNA, the CDR3 is TGCAGCGTTATGGGTGGGAGCTACAATGAGCAGTTCTTC. Protein product: CSVMGGSYNEQFF.

The chain uses TRBV6-5 and TRBJ2-7; the match to TRBD2 covers 13 bases. This CDR3 has 14 residues. J gave up 3 bases and V 6 bases, and 2 bases lay outside the gene matches. CDR1 is MNHEY and CDR2 is SVGAGI in the germline V gene. The CDR3 spells CASRRLAGGYEQYF. The CDR3 bases are TGTGCCAGCAGACGACTAGCGGGGGGCTACGAGCAGTACTTC.

The chain recombines TRBV7-2 with TRBJ1-1; tentative D call: TRBD1 (5 bases). Germline V lookup: CDR1 SGHTA, CDR2 FQGNSA. Between the trimmed V and J ends, which lost 1 base and 1 base, there was a span of 10 bases. This CDR3 region has 15 residues. The chain's CDR3 is CASSLGGGANTEAFF. For the CDR3, the DNA is TGTGCCAGCAGCTTAGGCGGAGGGGCGAACACTGAAGCTTTCTTT.

This chain links TRBV9 with TRBJ2-5, with 14 bases lining up with TRBD2. The CDR3 is made up of 16 amino acids. Germline lookup yields CDR1 SGDLS and CDR2 YYNGEE. Unmatched junction bases numbered 3, after V lost 0 bases and J lost 5 bases. The CDR3 sequence: CASSVGTSGRQETQYF. CDR3 bases: TGTGCCAGCAGCGTAGGGACTAGCGGGAGGCAGGAGACCCAGTACTTC.

V is TRBV5-4 and J is TRBJ2-7; 13 nucleotides line up with TRBD2. Looked up from germline, CDR1 is SGHNT and CDR2 is YYREEE (reference sequence). The CDR3 is made up of 17 amino acids. With 3 bases clipped from V and 0 bases from J, the junction kept 6 bases outside the gene matches. The CDR3 here is CASSSKRTSGGSYEQYF. CDR3 nucleotides: TGTGCCAGCAGCTCCAAAAGGACTAGCGGGGGCTCCTACGAGCAGTACTTC. Full variable domain (rest looked up from reference TRBV5-4 and TRBJ2-7): ETGVTQSPTHLIKTRGQQVTLRCSSQSGHNTVSWYQQALGQGPQFIFQYYREEENGRGNFPPRFSGLQFPNYSSELNVNALELDDSALYLCASSSKRTSGGSYEQYFGPGTRLTVT.

The chain employs TRBV6-5 and TRBJ1-4, with D perhaps matching TRBD1 (6 bases). Trimming shortened V by 2 bases and J by 5 bases, and 9 bases separated the two germline ends. From germline, CDR1 is MNHEY and CDR2 SVGAGI. This CDR3 is built from 14 residues. DNA of the CDR3: TGTGCCAGCAGTTACGCAGGGGCCAATGAAAAACTGTTTTTT. This encodes CASSYAGANEKLFF.

There are a few counts of this clone. This rearrangement joins TRBV19 to TRBJ2-7; 9 nucleotides line up with TRBD2. V lost 6 bases, J lost 5 bases, and 8 bases stayed unmatched. The CDR3 totals 14 residues. Germline V gene lookup returns CDR1 LNHDA and CDR2 SQIVND (reference sequence). The CDR3: CASSPGLAYHEQYF. The CDR3 DNA follows: TGTGCCAGTAGCCCGGGACTAGCTTACCACGAGCAGTACTTC.

The chain has TRBV6-5 and TRBJ2-3; maybe TRBD1 (6 bases). Trimming left V 6 bases short and J 1 base short, with 14 bases between. From germline, CDR1 is MNHEY and CDR2 SVGAGI. The CDR3 has 15 amino acids. Here the CDR3 reads CASSRTWTGTDTQYF. CDR3 DNA sequence: TGTGCCAGCAGCCGAACTTGGACAGGCACAGATACGCAGTATTTT.

V usage is TRBV30 and J usage is TRBJ2-4; D perhaps matches TRBD2 (6 bases). Trimming pared 3 bases from V and 6 bases from J, leaving 15 bases between. Germline CDR1 GTSNPN, CDR2 SVGIG (reference sequence). The CDR3 extends over 14 amino acids. The CDR3 nucleotides are TGTGCCTGGAGGGGTGGGGGGTCCGGAAACATTCAGTACTTC. This sequence encodes CAWRGGGSGNIQYF.

This chain connects TRBV7-8 to TRBJ2-5; 9 positions match TRBD1. J lost 3 bases, V lost 2 bases, and 4 bases had no gene match. Germline CDR1 is SGHVS and CDR2 is FQNEAQ. This CDR3 has 15 residues. The CDR3 loop is CASSLNRGREETQYF. CDR3 nucleotides: TGTGCCAGCAGCTTAAACAGGGGGCGGGAAGAGACCCAGTACTTC. Together with reference TRBV7-8 and TRBJ2-5, the CDR3 gives the full variable domain: GAGVSQSPRYKVAKRGQDVALRCDPISGHVSLFWYQQALGQGPEFLTYFQNEAQLDKSGLPSDRFFAERPEGSVSTLKIQRTQQEDSAVYLCASSLNRGREETQYFGPGTRLLVL.

The chain recombines TRBV14 with TRBJ2-7, with 11 bases that match TRBD2. Germline V gene lookup returns CDR1 SGHDN and CDR2 FVKESK. The CDR3 runs 17 residues. With V trimmed by 2 bases and J by 7 bases, 13 bases remained unmatched. CDR3 DNA sequence: TGTGCCAGCAGCCAAAGGAGTTATAGCGGGAGGGCCTGGGAGCAGTACTTC. Translated, it gives CASSQRSYSGRAWEQYF.

The chain employs TRBV4-1 and TRBJ2-1, with 7 bases identical to TRBD2. Germline trimming cut 2 bases from V and 7 bases from J; bases unmatched to any gene: 14. Germline CDR1 is MGHRA and CDR2 is YSYEKL. The CDR3 covers 17 residues. CDR3 amino acids: CASSQPTGGVGRNEQFF. The CDR3 DNA is TGCGCCAGCAGCCAACCCACGGGGGGAGTGGGGCGGAATGAGCAGTTCTTC.

The chain couples TRBV10-3 to TRBJ2-2; 9 bases align to TRBD1. Germline CDR1 and CDR2: ENHRY and SYGVKD. The V and J ends lost 5 bases and 5 bases, in that order; junction bases with no gene match: 6. This CDR3 has 15 amino acids. The CDR3 DNA follows: TGTGCCATCAGTCCGGGACAGGGACTTACCGGGGAGCTGTTTTTT. This sequence encodes CAISPGQGLTGELFF.

This sequence joins TRBV15 and TRBJ1-2; possibly TRBD1 for D (6 bases). The CDR3 is made up of 15 amino acids. Germline assignment: CDR1 LNHNV and CDR2 YYDKDF (reference sequence). The germline V and J ends were trimmed by 4 bases and 8 bases, with 20 bases remaining between them. The CDR3 coding sequence is TGTGCCACCAGCAAGAGGGGGGGGGAACTATGGGGCTACACCTTC. Protein product: CATSKRGGELWGYTF.

The genes are TRBV9 and TRBJ2-2; TRBD1 matches at 8 bases. The CDR3 consists of 17 residues. Trimming at V came to 4 bases and at J to 5 bases, leaving 13 bases not matched to a gene. From germline, CDR1 is SGDLS and CDR2 YYNGEE. The CDR3 coding sequence is TGTGCCAGCAGCCACCCAAGAGGACAGGGTCGAACCGGGGAGCTGTTTTTT. This gives the protein CASSHPRGQGRTGELFF.

The chain combines TRBV2 with TRBJ1-5; 9 bases are a match to TRBD1. The germline gives CDR1 SNHLY, CDR2 FYNNEI. This CDR3 has 15 residues. V lost 3 bases to trimming and J lost 8 bases; unmatched junction nucleotides: 8. CDR3 coding DNA: TGTGCCAGCAGTGATTCGGGACAGGGACGGGAGCCCCAGCATTTT. It specifies CASSDSGQGREPQHF. The full variable domain, its missing parts supplied by reference TRBV2 and TRBJ1-5, is EPEVTQTPSHQVTQMGQEVILRCVPISNHLYFYWYRQILGQKVEFLVSFYNNEISEKSEIFDDQFSVERPDGSNFTLKIRSTKLEDSAMYFCASSDSGQGREPQHFGDGTRLSIL.

The rearrangement links TRBV9 to TRBJ1-1; D perhaps matches TRBD1 (6 bases). In germline, CDR1 is SGDLS, CDR2 YYNGEE. The length of the CDR3 is 15 residues. V was shortened by 4 bases and J by 0 bases, with 13 bases between the two germline ends. CDR3 in amino acids: CASSPEGHMNTEAFF. As DNA, the CDR3 is TGTGCCAGCAGCCCTGAGGGACACATGAACACTGAAGCTTTCTTT.

The chain has TRBV5-1 and TRBJ2-5, with 7 positions matching TRBD1. V lost 5 bases to trimming and J lost 5 bases; unmatched junction nucleotides: 9. From germline, CDR1 is SGHRS and CDR2 YFSETQ. This CDR3 is built from 14 residues. The CDR3 loop reads CASSYKGAGETQYF. The CDR3 DNA reads TGCGCCAGCAGTTATAAGGGGGCGGGTGAGACCCAGTACTTC.

The chain uses TRBV5-8 and TRBJ1-5; the D gene is possibly TRBD1 (5 bases). The germline V gene encodes CDR1 SGHTS and CDR2 YDEGEE. This CDR3 comprises 13 residues. V gave up 6 bases and J gave up 5 bases, with 12 bases separating them. CDR3 bases: TGTGCCAGCAAAGAAAGGGGCGATCAGCCCCAGCATTTT. The encoded protein is CASKERGDQPQHF.

V is TRBV5-4 and J is TRBJ2-5; 16 positions match TRBD2. Germline lookup yields CDR1 SGHNT and CDR2 YYREEE (reference sequence). The junction had 6 bases not matched to a gene; V was cut back by 4 bases and J by 3 bases. The CDR3 extends over 17 amino acids. As DNA, the CDR3 is TGTGCCAGCAGCCCGGGACTAGCGGGAGGGCCCGAAGAGACCCAGTACTTC. Translated: CASSPGLAGGPEETQYF.

The V call is TRBV14, the J call TRBJ2-6; no definite D call. The germline V and J ends were trimmed by 4 bases and 0 bases, with 4 bases remaining between them. Germline CDR1 reads SGHDN; CDR2 reads FVKESK. The length of the CDR3 is 14 residues. CDR3 in DNA: TGTGCCAGCAGCCCCAGCTCTGGGGCCAACGTCCTGACTTTC. Protein product: CASSPSSGANVLTF.

The table lists this clone with a count of one. J is TRBJ2-5 and V is TRBV7-8; D gene ambiguous. The germline CDR1 and CDR2 sequences are SGHVS and FQNEAQ. V dropped 8 bases and J dropped 0 bases, with 16 bases sitting between them. This CDR3 contains 15 residues. In nucleotides, the CDR3 is TGTGCCAGCGGCCCCCTAGGCTTTCACCAAGAGACCCAGTACTTC. Translated: CASGPLGFHQETQYF.

This sequence joins TRBV19 and TRBJ1-1; TRBD1 matches at 10 bases. The CDR3 is 13 amino acids. The V gene's germline CDR1 is LNHDA and CDR2 SQIVND (reference sequence). Losses at the gene ends were 6 bases for V and 5 bases for J; bases not matched to a gene: 3. In nucleotides, the CDR3 is TGTGCCAGTAGCTGGACAGGGGGGACTGAAGCTTTCTTT. Its protein product is CASSWTGGTEAFF.

The chain carries TRBV15 and TRBJ1-4; 10 bases fit TRBD1. This CDR3 contains 14 residues. Trimming took 9 bases from V and 7 from J; bases not matched to a gene: 8. Germline values: CDR1 LNHNV, CDR2 YYDKDF (reference sequence). CDR3 residues: CATEGDRGREKLFF. The CDR3 bases are TGTGCCACGGAGGGGGACAGGGGACGTGAAAAACTGTTTTTT.

The chain links TRBV10-3 to TRBJ2-1; TRBD2 agrees at 8 bases. V was pared by 2 bases and J by 2 bases, with 2 bases of the junction left unmatched. CDR1 ENHRY and CDR2 SYGVKD come from the germline V gene. The CDR3 runs 15 residues. The CDR3 nucleotides read TGTGCCATCAGTGAGGGGACTAGAACCTACAATGAGCAGTTCTTC. It specifies CAISEGTRTYNEQFF.